This T cell receptor (beta chain) was observed in a study of blood T cell repertoires in COVID-19. CDR1 is WNHNN, CDR2 SYGVQD, per germline (reference sequence). V was pared by 2 bases and J by 7 bases, with 17 bases between. CDR3 length: 15 amino acids. The table came from immunoSEQ multiplex PCR; TCRdb's copy has only in-frame clones and leaves some out. The table records approximately 170,000 clones, around three quarters of them present only once. Study members were between about 18 and 95 years old and lived in 25 or so US regions. Participants' reported clinical history set cohort assignment. The chain is built from TRBV10-1 and TRBJ2-5; weak D call: TRBD1 (8 bases). The TCR comes from a woman in her seventies in a cohort exposed to, infected with or recovered from COVID-19 (not recorded which). Sequenced material: PBMCs or T cells enriched from blood (not recorded which). CDR3 DNA sequence: TGCGCCAGCAGTGAGAACAGGGGGGGAAGTGGGACCCAGTACTTC. Protein: CASSENRGGSGTQYF.